Listed below are T cell receptor beta chains from one sample, sequenced in a study of T-cell memory formation after mild COVID-19. TCRdb ran MiXCR on the 5' RACE reads and lists one entry per CDR3 protein. This sample yields hundreds of thousands of distinct CDR3 sequences, of which about 20% are seen a single time; 7.5% to 9.5% belongs to the top ten. Specimen: PBMCs or a T cell subset sorted from them (not recorded which). The source of these receptors is an adult woman who had mild COVID-19 (a few samples of this study predate the infection). Cell type and time point are not known. The CDR3 runs from the conserved cysteine through the conserved F or W. A D gene is named only where the DNA matches it firmly. For some rows the clone size is stated as once, few or many, or as a class when expanded; others skip it.

v_gene	d_gene	abundance	j_gene	CDR3nt	CDR3aa
TRBV5-1	TRBD1	-	TRBJ2-2	TGCGCCAGCAGCTTGTGGGACAGGGGCACCGGGGAGCTGTTTTTT	CASSLWDRGTGELFF
TRBV9	TRBD1	-	TRBJ2-7	TGTGCCAGCAGCGTCGGACAGGGGGCATACTACGAGCAGTACTTC	CASSVGQGAYYEQYF
TRBV11-3	TRBD2	-	TRBJ2-3	TGTGCCAGCAGCTTAGGGGCGGGGGTCACAGATACGCAGTATTTT	CASSLGAGVTDTQYF
TRBV2	TRBD1	few	TRBJ1-1	TGTGCCAGCAGTGGGGACAGGGGGATCTTAACTGAAGCTTTCTTT	CASSGDRGILTEAFF
TRBV19	TRBD2	few	TRBJ2-2	TGTGCCAGTAGTCCACTAGGGACTAGCGGGGCCGGGGAGCTGTTTTTT	CASSPLGTSGAGELFF
TRBV24-1	-	-	TRBJ2-3	TGTGCCACCAGTGATCCGACCGGGGGTTTGGGCGAAGTCGACACAGATACGCAGTATTTT	CATSDPTGGLGEVDTDTQYF
TRBV11-3	-	-	TRBJ1-1	TGTGCCAGCAGCTTCAACCCAGGGCGGAACACTGAAGCTTTCTTT	CASSFNPGRNTEAFF
TRBV20-1	-	-	TRBJ2-3	TGCAGTGCTCACCCTACTAGCAGGTGGACAGATACGCAGTATTTT	CSAHPTSRWTDTQYF
TRBV20-1	-	-	TRBJ2-7	TGCAGTGCTAGTTGGGCCGCGCAGGGGGGCCCCTACGAGCAGTACTTC	CSASWAAQGGPYEQYF
TRBV20-1	-	many	TRBJ1-2	TGCAGTGCTACAGGGAATCGGAACTATGGCTACACCTTC	CSATGNRNYGYTF
TRBV29-1	-	few	TRBJ2-6	TGCAGCGTAGACTCTGGGGCCAACGTCCTGACTTTC	CSVDSGANVLTF
TRBV7-2	-	-	TRBJ2-7	TGTGCCAGCAGTTATTTGTCTCAATCAACCTACGAGCAGTACTTC	CASSYLSQSTYEQYF
TRBV3-1	-	few	TRBJ2-7	TGTGCCAGCAGCCAAGCCCCCATAGGCGGACCGTACGAGCAGTACTTC	CASSQAPIGGPYEQYF
TRBV5-1	-	-	TRBJ2-3	TGCGCCAGCAAGGAGGGGGCGATCACAGATACGCAGTATTTT	CASKEGAITDTQYF
TRBV12-3/TRBV12-4	TRBD2	-	TRBJ2-3	TGTGCCACCGCCCCGGGACTAGCCACAGATACGCAGTATTTT	CATAPGLATDTQYF
TRBV4-3	-	many	TRBJ1-3	TGCGCCAGCAGCCAGATGGGGTCTGGAAACACCATATATTTT	CASSQMGSGNTIYF
TRBV7-2	-	-	TRBJ2-1	TGTGCCAGCAGCCGGCAGGGATACACCTACAATGAGCAGTTCTTC	CASSRQGYTYNEQFF
TRBV4-2	-	few	TRBJ2-5	TGTGCCAGCAGCCAAGGGCTAGAGCCCCCAGAGACCCAGTACTTC	CASSQGLEPPETQYF
TRBV7-2	-	-	TRBJ1-5	TGTGCCAGCAGCTTAGGCCCTATGAATCAGCCCCAGCATTTT	CASSLGPMNQPQHF
TRBV12-3/TRBV12-4	TRBD1	few	TRBJ2-5	TGTGCCAGCAGTTCGGGACAGGGGGCGAGGGACCAAGAGACCCAGTACTTC	CASSSGQGARDQETQYF
TRBV5-1	TRBD2	-	TRBJ2-7	TGCGCCAGCAGCAGCTCCCAACTAGCGGCAACCTACGAGCAGTACTTC	CASSSSQLAATYEQYF
TRBV6-5	TRBD1	-	TRBJ1-1	TGTGCCAGCAGGAGAGGACAGGGGAACACTGAAGCTTTCTTT	CASRRGQGNTEAFF
TRBV6-6	-	-	TRBJ1-5	TGTGCCAGCAGTTACGACGTAAGGGGCCCATGGGACAATCAGCCCCAGCATTTT	CASSYDVRGPWDNQPQHF
TRBV20-1	-	few	TRBJ2-7	TGCAGTGTTCGGGGTTTCGACGAGCAGTACTTC	CSVRGFDEQYF
TRBV7-2	TRBD2	-	TRBJ2-1	TGTGCCAGCAGCTTAACGCTAGCGGGAGGTCCGAAGTTCTTC	CASSLTLAGGPKFF
TRBV7-9	TRBD2	few	TRBJ2-7	TGTGCCAGCAGCCACCCCGGGACTAGCGACTACGAGCAGTACTTC	CASSHPGTSDYEQYF
TRBV7-6	TRBD1	-	TRBJ2-1	TGTGCCAGCAGCGAGGTGGACAGGGAACACAATGAGCAGTTCTTC	CASSEVDREHNEQFF
TRBV23-1	TRBD1	-	TRBJ2-3	TGCGCCAGCAGTCGTGGACAGGTGGCCACAGATACGCAGTATTTT	CASSRGQVATDTQYF
TRBV19	-	-	TRBJ2-2	TGTGCCAGTAGACCTACAGGGATGGGCACCGGGGAGCTGTTTTTT	CASRPTGMGTGELFF
TRBV5-6	-	-	TRBJ2-7	TGTGCCAGCAGCAAGAGGTACCGACAGACCTACGAGCAGTACTTC	CASSKRYRQTYEQYF
TRBV24-1	-	-	TRBJ2-5	TGTGCCACCAGTGAGACAGTTTATGGGACCCAGTACTTC	CATSETVYGTQYF